A selection of T cell receptor beta chains follows, all from one sample in a study of shared clonotypes between healthy human individuals. Generated by immunoSEQ multiplex PCR, the TCRdb table keeps only in-frame clones and is missing some. This table holds approximately 740,000 clones, about 92% found once. The material sequenced was naive CD8+ T cells sorted from blood. All receptors come from a man aged 25 to 40 in good health. CDR3s include the opening cysteine and the closing phenylalanine or tryptophan. The D gene is left open where the match is weak. Clone size is given for some rows only: seen once, a few or many times, or a class if the clone is expanded.

j_gene: TRBJ2-1
abundance: -
v_gene: TRBV5-6
d_gene: -
CDR3nt: TGTGCCAGCAGCACCCCGGGCCAACCAGACAATGAGCAGTTCTTC
CDR3aa: CASSTPGQPDNEQFF

j_gene: TRBJ2-3
abundance: -
v_gene: TRBV11-2
d_gene: -
CDR3nt: TGTGCCAGCAGCCCCTTTAGGGCATTGACCCCCCTAGAGCATACGCAGTATTTT
CDR3aa: CASSPFRALTPLEHTQYF

j_gene: TRBJ2-5
abundance: -
v_gene: TRBV9
d_gene: TRBD2
CDR3nt: TGTGCCAGCAGCGAGAGCGGGATGTACCAAGAGACCCAGTACTTC
CDR3aa: CASSESGMYQETQYF

j_gene: TRBJ1-5
abundance: -
v_gene: TRBV27
d_gene: -
CDR3nt: TGTGCCAGCAGTCCGGGCCAGATTAGCAATCAGCCCCAGCATTTT
CDR3aa: CASSPGQISNQPQHF

j_gene: TRBJ1-2
abundance: -
v_gene: TRBV7-9
d_gene: -
CDR3nt: TGTGCCAGCAGTCTACTAAGGTCTTCAAACTATGGCTACACCTTC
CDR3aa: CASSLLRSSNYGYTF

j_gene: TRBJ2-7
abundance: -
v_gene: TRBV5-1
d_gene: -
CDR3nt: TGCGCCAGCAGCTCCATGCTAAACTCCTACGAGCAGTACTTC
CDR3aa: CASSSMLNSYEQYF

j_gene: TRBJ2-1
abundance: -
v_gene: TRBV15
d_gene: -
CDR3nt: TGTGCCACCAGCAGCTTCGTAGCGCCAAACTCCTACAATGAGCAGTTCTTC
CDR3aa: CATSSFVAPNSYNEQFF

j_gene: TRBJ2-5
abundance: -
v_gene: TRBV4-1
d_gene: -
CDR3nt: TGCGCCAGCAGCCCCCTGGAGAGTGGGCAAGAGACCCAGTACTTC
CDR3aa: CASSPLESGQETQYF

j_gene: TRBJ1-4
abundance: -
v_gene: TRBV7-9
d_gene: -
CDR3nt: TGTGCCAGCAGCTCTTCGTCGGCAGGGAAACGTAATGAAAAACTGTTTTTT
CDR3aa: CASSSSSAGKRNEKLFF

j_gene: TRBJ2-3
abundance: -
v_gene: TRBV27
d_gene: TRBD1
CDR3nt: TGTGCCAGCAGTTGGACAGGGTATAATACAGATACGCAGTATTTT
CDR3aa: CASSWTGYNTDTQYF

j_gene: TRBJ2-1
abundance: -
v_gene: TRBV6-1
d_gene: TRBD1
CDR3nt: TGTGCCAGCACCTGGACAGGGGGGAATGAGCAGTTCTTC
CDR3aa: CASTWTGGNEQFF

j_gene: TRBJ1-1
abundance: -
v_gene: TRBV6-5
d_gene: -
CDR3nt: TGTGCCAGCAGTTACCTGTCAGTGAACACTGAAGCTTTCTTT
CDR3aa: CASSYLSVNTEAFF

j_gene: TRBJ2-3
abundance: once
v_gene: TRBV6-5
d_gene: -
CDR3nt: TGTGCCAGCAGTTACTCAGGGGGATCGTTCGATACGCAGTATTTT
CDR3aa: CASSYSGGSFDTQYF

j_gene: TRBJ2-2
abundance: -
v_gene: TRBV19
d_gene: -
CDR3nt: TGTGCCAGTACTTACACCCCGAATGCCGGGGAGCTGTTTTTT
CDR3aa: CASTYTPNAGELFF

j_gene: TRBJ2-3
abundance: -
v_gene: TRBV19
d_gene: -
CDR3nt: TGTGCCAGTAGTACCCTCGACAGCCCGGAGGATACGCAGTATTTT
CDR3aa: CASSTLDSPEDTQYF

j_gene: TRBJ2-7
abundance: -
v_gene: TRBV4-3
d_gene: -
CDR3nt: TGCGCCAGCAGCCAAGATCCAGTCAGCTCCTACGAGCAGTACTTC
CDR3aa: CASSQDPVSSYEQYF